A single sample is the source of the 32 T cell receptor beta chains below, sequenced in a study of blood T cell repertoires in COVID-19. This table comes from immunoSEQ multiplex PCR, and its TCRdb copy is limited to in-frame clones, with some not included. Of around 30,000 clones listed, 80% to 90% are singletons. Material for sequencing was peripheral blood. These TCRs come from a woman over 75 with active or convalescent COVID-19.

The gene calls are TRBV27 and TRBJ2-7; TRBD2 matches at 8 bases. The CDR3 is 15 residues long. Losses at the gene ends were 2 bases for V and 3 bases for J; bases not matched to a gene: 6. Germline V gene lookup returns CDR1 MNHEY and CDR2 SMNVEV (reference sequence). The CDR3 spells CASSLKAGVNYEQYF. The CDR3 DNA is TGTGCCAGCAGTTTAAAAGCGGGGGTGAACTACGAGCAGTACTTC.

The rearrangement joins TRBV18 to TRBJ1-3; D is undetermined. The CDR3 loop spans 15 amino acids. Germline CDR1 reads KGHSH; CDR2 reads LQKENI. V lost 2 bases and J lost 4, with 12 bases in between. CDR3 DNA sequence: TGTGCCAGCTCACCAAGCAGTGCGGGAGGAAACACCATATATTTT. It specifies CASSPSSAGGNTIYF.

The chain employs TRBV15 and TRBJ1-2; 7 positions match TRBD1. Per the germline V gene, CDR1 is LNHNV and CDR2 is YYDKDF (reference sequence). Trimming removed 2 bases from V and 4 bases from J; junction bases left unmatched: 7. The CDR3 is made up of 15 amino acids. The CDR3 sequence is CATSRRQGDLYGYTF. In DNA form, the CDR3 reads TGTGCCACCAGCAGAAGACAGGGCGATCTCTATGGCTACACCTTC. The full variable domain, with the rest looked up from reference TRBV15 and TRBJ1-2, is DAMVIQNPRYQVTQFGKPVTLSCSQTLNHNVMYWYQQKSSQAPKLLFHYYDKDFNNEADTPDNFQSRRPNTSFCFLDIRSPGLGDTAMYLCATSRRQGDLYGYTFGSGTRLTVV.

The V and J genes are TRBV18 and TRBJ2-1; TRBD1 matches 12 bases. This CDR3 comprises 16 residues. Germline V gene sequence: CDR1 KGHSH, CDR2 LQKENI. The V gene end was trimmed by 5 bases and the J gene end by 9 bases; junction bases not matched to a gene: 11. For the CDR3, the DNA is TGTGCCAGCTCAAGGCGCGGGGACAGGGGGCGCGTTGAGCAGTTCTTC. This translates into CASSRRGDRGRVEQFF.

The chain joins TRBV5-1 to TRBJ2-7, with 11 bases that match TRBD2. The CDR3 contains 14 residues. Germline loops: CDR1 SGHRS, CDR2 YFSETQ. V was clipped by 0 bases and J by 7 bases; unmatched bases: 3. The CDR3 nucleotides are TGCGCCAGCAGCTTGGGACTAGCGGGGCTAGAGCAGTACTTC. Translating gives CASSLGLAGLEQYF.

This sequence joins TRBV7-8 and TRBJ1-2; D call uncertain. The CDR3 sequence is 14 residues long. CDR1 and CDR2 from the germline V gene are SGHVS and FQNEAQ. V lost 4 bases and J 4 bases, leaving 13 bases between the germline ends. The CDR3 coding sequence is TGTGCCAGCAGCTCCCACGAACTGTTCTATGGCTACACCTTC. Protein product: CASSSHELFYGYTF.

The chain combines TRBV11-3 with TRBJ2-5; the match to TRBD1 covers 9 bases. There are 14 residues in the CDR3. Germline V gene data show CDR1 as SGHNT and CDR2 as YENEEA. J was trimmed by 2 bases and V by 3 bases; bases with no gene match: 1. In DNA, the CDR3 is TGTGCCAGCAGCTTTGGGACAGGGCAAGAGACCCAGTACTTC. Its translation: CASSFGTGQETQYF.

This rearrangement joins TRBV7-9 to TRBJ2-5, with D perhaps TRBD1 (6 bases). CDR1 SEHNR and CDR2 FQNEAQ come from the germline V gene (reference sequence). The V end lost 2 bases, the J end lost 5 bases, and 6 bases lay between the germline ends. This CDR3 contains 12 residues. The DNA for the CDR3 is TGTGCCAGCAGCTTAAGGGGGGAGACCCAGTACTTC. Residues: CASSLRGETQYF.

The J gene is TRBJ1-3, the V gene TRBV6-5; D gene ambiguous. The CDR3 consists of 15 residues. The V and J ends lost 6 bases and 5 bases respectively, with 17 bases between them. Per germline, CDR1 MNHEY and CDR2 SVGAGI. The CDR3: CASSPEGAGRNTIYF. The CDR3 DNA is TGTGCCAGCAGCCCCGAAGGTGCAGGCAGAAACACCATATATTTT.

The chain is built from TRBV21-1 and TRBJ1-2; whether TRBD1, the table's D call, matches the DNA was not checked. TRBV21-1 is termed a pseudogene. The CDR3 runs 14 residues. The CDR3 DNA follows: TGTGCCAGCAGCAAAGAGGGGGTTAACTATGGCTACACCTTC. This gives the protein CASSKEGVNYGYTF.

The chain uses TRBV6-2 or TRBV6-3 and TRBJ2-4; D remains ambiguous. Germline lookup yields CDR1 MNHEY and CDR2 SVGEGT. This CDR3 spans 15 amino acids. V lost 0 bases and J lost 4, with 10 bases in between. The CDR3 DNA is TGTGCCAGCAGTTACTCGGCAGGAACTAAAAACATTCAGTACTTC. Translating it yields CASSYSAGTKNIQYF.

The chain combines TRBV7-8 with TRBJ1-5; D is unclear. Germline V gene lookup returns CDR1 SGHVS and CDR2 FQNEAQ. This CDR3 contains 16 residues. V lost 4 bases to trimming and J lost 0 bases, with 13 bases between them. CDR3 nucleotides: TGTGCCAGCAGCTCCCGGGGAGGGAATAGCAATCAGCCCCAGCATTTT. Its translation: CASSSRGGNSNQPQHF.

This chain joins TRBV19 and TRBJ2-7; 8 bases align to TRBD2. This CDR3 region has 13 residues. V was pared by 4 bases and J by 6 bases, with 5 bases of the junction left unmatched. Looked up from germline, CDR1 is LNHDA and CDR2 is SQIVND (reference sequence). The CDR3 DNA follows: TGTGCCAGTAGTACGGGGACTAGGGGCGAGCAGTACTTC. Amino acid sequence: CASSTGTRGEQYF.

This clone appeared a single time. The chain recombines TRBV3-1 (or the pseudogene TRBV3-2) with TRBJ1-5; maybe TRBD1 (6 bases). The CDR3 consists of 13 residues. V was pared by 5 bases and J by 2 bases, with 7 bases between. Germline lookup yields CDR1 LGHDT and CDR2 YNNKEL (reference sequence). CDR3 DNA sequence: TGTGCCAGCAGCTACAGGGGCAATCAGCCCCAGCATTTT. This translates into CASSYRGNQPQHF.

The V call is TRBV27, the J call TRBJ2-7; 7 bases line up with TRBD2. This CDR3 region has 14 residues. After removal of 8 bases from V and 4 bases from J, the junction contained 11 bases not matched to a gene. Looked up from germline, CDR1 is MNHEY and CDR2 is SMNVEV (reference sequence). The CDR3 nucleotides are TGTGCCAGCGGATCCGGCGGGAGTCTTTACGAGCAGTACTTC. Residues: CASGSGGSLYEQYF.

The chain joins TRBV29-1 to TRBJ1-1; the D is unclear. The germline V gene has CDR1 SQVTM and CDR2 ANQGSEA. V shed 4 bases and J shed 4 bases, with 7 bases lying between them. CDR3 size: 11 residues. CDR3 protein: CSVGSSTEAFF. CDR3 coding DNA: TGCAGCGTTGGTTCGAGCACTGAAGCTTTCTTT.

This chain joins TRBV5-1 and TRBJ2-5; D perhaps matches TRBD1 (6 bases). This CDR3 region has 15 residues. Germline V gives CDR1 SGHRS, CDR2 YFSETQ. V shed 2 bases and J shed 2 bases, with 13 bases lying between them. The CDR3 DNA follows: TGCGCCAGCAGCTTCGGACAGTCTTTGCAAGAGACCCAGTACTTC. Translating it yields CASSFGQSLQETQYF. Full variable domain (rest looked up from reference TRBV5-1 and TRBJ2-5): KAGVTQTPRYLIKTRGQQVTLSCSPISGHRSVSWYQQTPGQGLQFLFEYFSETQRNKGNFPGRFSGRQFSNSRSEMNVSTLELGDSALYLCASSFGQSLQETQYFGPGTRLLVL.

This clone was recorded once. The chain joins TRBV6-5 to TRBJ2-2; D gene ambiguous. Trimming shortened V by 0 bases and J by 6 bases, and 8 bases separated the two germline ends. The CDR3 covers 14 residues. Germline V gene data show CDR1 as MNHEY and CDR2 as SVGAGI. CDR3 protein: CASSYSRLSGELFF. Here the CDR3 DNA reads TGTGCCAGCAGTTACTCCCGTCTATCCGGGGAGCTGTTTTTT.

This chain links TRBV7-2 with TRBJ1-1; no clear D gene. Trimming stripped 6 bases from V and 1 base from J, with 12 bases between. The germline V gene has CDR1 SGHTA and CDR2 FQGNSA. The CDR3 consists of 14 residues. The CDR3 is CASSFTPGNTEAFF. Here the CDR3 DNA reads TGTGCCAGCAGTTTTACTCCCGGGAACACTGAAGCTTTCTTT.

The chain combines TRBV9 with TRBJ2-7; D perhaps matches TRBD2 (6 bases). Per the germline V gene, CDR1 is SGDLS and CDR2 is YYNGEE. V was clipped by 2 bases and J by 6 bases, with 18 bases between them. This CDR3 contains 15 residues. CDR3 sequence reads: CASSVSSGVATEQYF. The CDR3 DNA reads TGTGCCAGCAGCGTTTCTTCGGGGGTAGCTACCGAGCAGTACTTC.

V gene TRBV5-1 combines with J gene TRBJ1-3; D not resolved. Trimming took off 2 bases at V and 0 bases at J, with 9 bases between the two ends. CDR1 and CDR2 (germline): SGHRS, YFSETQ. The CDR3 length is 15 residues. The CDR3 is CASSFGSPSGNTIYF. DNA of the CDR3: TGCGCCAGCAGCTTCGGGTCCCCCTCTGGAAACACCATATATTTT.

This chain links TRBV28 with TRBJ1-5; 7 bases are shared with TRBD1. Germline V gives CDR1 MDHEN, CDR2 SYDVKM. V shed 5 bases and J 1 base; nucleotides not matched to a gene: 8. This CDR3 is 16 amino acids long. The CDR3 reads CASSPGGFFSNQPQHF. The CDR3 nucleotides are TGTGCCAGCAGTCCAGGGGGGTTTTTCAGCAATCAGCCCCAGCATTTT.

The chain combines TRBV5-5 with TRBJ2-7; 8 bases are a match to TRBD2. The CDR3 contains 16 residues. CDR1 and CDR2 from the germline V gene are SGHKS and YYEKEE (reference sequence). V trimming: 4 bases; J trimming: 1 base; junction bases outside the gene matches: 10. The CDR3 bases are TGTGCCAGCAGCAATGGGGGGGGACTAGGGTCCTACGAGCAGTACTTC. This sequence encodes CASSNGGGLGSYEQYF.

Here the CDR3 reads CASSIGGNSPLHF. The CDR3 DNA reads TGTGCCAGTAGTATCGGCGGTAATTCACCCCTCCACTTT. This chain joins TRBV19 and TRBJ1-6; no definite D call. Trimming removed 3 bases at V and 6 bases at J, with 6 bases between. CDR1 is LNHDA and CDR2 is SQIVND in the germline V gene (reference sequence). The CDR3 runs 13 residues.

V gene TRBV5-1 combines with J gene TRBJ2-3; a possible D gene is TRBD2 (6 bases). CDR1 and CDR2 from the germline V gene are SGHRS and YFSETQ. The CDR3 totals 14 residues. V was cut by 9 bases and J by 2 bases, with 16 bases left in between. The CDR3 sequence is CATGPGEITDTQYF. CDR3 in DNA: TGCGCCACCGGCCCGGGGGAGATCACAGATACGCAGTATTTT. Drawing the rest from reference TRBV5-1 and TRBJ2-3, the complete variable domain is KAGVTQTPRYLIKTRGQQVTLSCSPISGHRSVSWYQQTPGQGLQFLFEYFSETQRNKGNFPGRFSGRQFSNSRSEMNVSTLELGDSALYLCATGPGEITDTQYFGPGTRLTVL.

The sample holds one count of this clone. V is TRBV6-2 or TRBV6-3 and J is TRBJ2-3, with D unresolved. In germline, CDR1 is MNHEY, CDR2 SVGEGT. V lost 2 bases and J lost 6, with 6 bases in between. This CDR3 is 12 amino acids long. CDR3 region: CASSYLGDTQYF. CDR3 bases: TGTGCCAGCAGTTACCTCGGGGATACGCAGTATTTT.

The chain is built from TRBV6-4 and TRBJ2-2; 9 nucleotides align to TRBD2. Germline trimming cut 6 bases from V and 7 bases from J; bases unmatched to any gene: 6. The V gene's germline CDR1 is MRHNA and CDR2 SNTAGT. The CDR3 has 14 amino acids. CDR3 region: CASSPGLAFGELFF. The CDR3 bases are TGTGCCAGCAGCCCGGGACTAGCCTTCGGGGAGCTGTTTTTT.

The rearrangement joins TRBV7-8 to TRBJ1-4, with TRBD1 identical over 8 bases. This CDR3 has 15 residues. The trim removed 5 bases at V and 8 bases at J, leaving 10 bases unmatched. CDR1 and CDR2 from the germline V gene are SGHVS and FQNEAQ. CDR3 residues: CASSPDRGNGEKLFF. The CDR3 region has the DNA TGTGCCAGCAGCCCCGACAGGGGTAATGGCGAAAAACTGTTTTTT.

The genes are TRBV3-1 (or the pseudogene TRBV3-2) and TRBJ2-2, with TRBD2 matching over 12 bases. The CDR3 has 23 amino acids. Per germline, CDR1 LGHDT and CDR2 YNNKEL (reference sequence). V lost 1 base and J lost 7; bases outside the gene matches: 25. The CDR3 coding sequence is TGTGCCAGCAGCCAAGGCCCCCTAAGGCAGGGAGGGAGACTAGCGGGAGCTGACGGGGAGCTGTTTTTT. It specifies CASSQGPLRQGGRLAGADGELFF.

This chain connects TRBV6-5 to TRBJ2-4, with 9 bases aligning to TRBD2. Looked up from germline, CDR1 is MNHEY and CDR2 is SVGAGI. V lost 6 bases, J lost 8 bases, and 8 bases stayed unmatched. The CDR3 consists of 14 residues. The CDR3 is CASSSGTSMDIQYF. CDR3 sequence (DNA): TGTGCCAGCAGCTCCGGGACTAGCATGGACATTCAGTACTTC.

The chain links TRBV9 to TRBJ2-4, with 7 bases fitting TRBD1. The germline CDR1 and CDR2 sequences are SGDLS and YYNGEE. CDR3 size: 20 residues. J lost 0 bases, V lost 1 base, and 16 bases had no gene match. This chain's CDR3 is CASSVFLDRASPLAKNIQYF. As DNA, the CDR3 is TGTGCCAGCAGCGTATTCCTAGACAGGGCCTCACCTCTAGCCAAAAACATTCAGTACTTC.

The genes are TRBV10-3 and TRBJ1-5; D ambiguous. The V gene lost 7 bases and the J gene lost 0 bases, with 10 bases spanning the gap. The CDR3 length is 14 residues. Germline CDR1 and CDR2: ENHRY and SYGVKD. CDR3 in amino acids: CAITDGYSNQPQHF. CDR3 in DNA: TGTGCCATCACTGACGGGTATAGCAATCAGCCCCAGCATTTT.